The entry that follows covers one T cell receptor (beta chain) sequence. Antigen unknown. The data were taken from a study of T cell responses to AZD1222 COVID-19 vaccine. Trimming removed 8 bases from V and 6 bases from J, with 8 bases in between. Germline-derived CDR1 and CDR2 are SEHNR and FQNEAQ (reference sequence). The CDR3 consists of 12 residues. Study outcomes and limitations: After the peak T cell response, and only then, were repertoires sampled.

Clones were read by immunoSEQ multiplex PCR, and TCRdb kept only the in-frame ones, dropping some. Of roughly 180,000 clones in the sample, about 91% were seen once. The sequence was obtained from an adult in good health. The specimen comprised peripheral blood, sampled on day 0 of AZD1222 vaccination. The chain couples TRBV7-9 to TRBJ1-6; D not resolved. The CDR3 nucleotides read TGTGCCAGCGGAAGTACTAATTCACCCCTCCACTTT. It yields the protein CASGSTNSPLHF.